This T cell receptor (beta chain) was identified in a study of post-analysis software for immune sequencing data (dated by TCRdb to about 2015). For context, the study as a whole: The recorded disease courses included relapsing-remitting, secondary progressive and progressive-relapsing multiple sclerosis, and some patients had no subtype annotation. A subset of samples was prepared in parallel using single-end sample barcoding, then pooled and co-amplified after Illumina adapter ligation. The multiple sclerosis patient repertoires were compared with approximately 11 previously published healthy control repertoires from donors aged roughly 6 to 25 years.

Looking up the germline V gene yields CDR1 SNHLY and CDR2 FYNNEI. V is cut by 8 bases and J by 2 bases, and the space between the germline ends is 15 bases. The CDR3 covers 14 residues, taking in both the cysteine and the phenylalanine. The DNA shown is the 42-base CDR3, in frame from base 1. To demonstrate the VDJtools post-analysis software, TCR beta repertoires were profiled from the peripheral blood of 13 young patients with multiple sclerosis. The multiple sclerosis patients were children and adolescents between roughly 6 and 17 years of age. This clonotype appeared a few times. No antigen is known for it. No clone much larger than this one lies a single base away; base qualities are absent. The protocol used for the library was PCR. TCRdb records Illumina HiSeq 2500 as the sequencer. To reduce PCR and sequencing biases, unique molecular identifiers were incorporated into the TCR beta cDNA libraries. About 500,000 cDNA molecules were obtained for every 1 to 10 million input T cells, so each molecule roughly corresponded to one T cell. The same protocol used for the earlier healthy control dataset was applied to prepare and sequence the patient libraries. Samples belonging to the same batch were prepared together, multiplexed and sequenced on a shared HiSeq lane. For the original study's pipeline: MIGEC handled the raw barcoded reads, throwing out single-read molecular identifier groups before consensus assembly and CDR3 extraction. Clonotype tables were post-analysed with VDJtools, and diversity was normalized by down-sampling all datasets to the smallest sample size. To correct batch-related cross-sample contamination, repertoire overlap clustering matched CDR3 amino acid sequences but not nucleotide sequences. Starting from the raw public reads, TCRdb applied fastp trimming at Q25, assembled clones with MiXCR and retained in-frame beta chains. Each entry is one CDR3 protein sequence, shown with its most common DNA and genes. TCRdb, not the original authors, processed these V and J calls. This sample is represented by around 500,000 distinct CDR3 sequences; around a third of them were singletons. Roughly 6% of the sample is taken by the ten largest.

Beyond this particular receptor, the publication reports: Direct clustering with F measure showed strong co-clustering of samples prepared in the same batch, prompting a batch-effect correction. Four to six TRBV segments, including TRBV5-6, TRBV5-1 and TRBV20-1, were significantly more frequent in patients than controls. Significantly lower normalized Chao1 diversity was found in multiple sclerosis patients than in controls, suggesting substantial peripheral T-cell clonal expansion. The control group was slightly older than the multiple sclerosis patient group.

The clonotype comes from a girl between 2 and 17 years old with multiple sclerosis. The sample taken for sequencing was blood. The chain is assembled from TRBV2 and TRBJ2-5, with no confident D gene call. The CDR3 reads as follows: CASAPETAQETQYF. The DNA reads as follows: TGTGCCAGCGCCCCAGAGACTGCTCAAGAGACCCAGTACTTC.